This T cell receptor beta chain was captured by sequencing in a study of T cells in Graves' hyperthyroidism and ophthalmopathy. V dropped 7 bases and J dropped 6 bases, with 15 bases sitting between them. Germline CDR1 is SNHLY and CDR2 is FYNNEI. This CDR3 comprises 13 residues. TCR beta CDR3 regions were amplified from RNA transcripts. In the first-round RT-PCR of the TCR CDR3, the HTBI primer set was used. Using its own MiXCR run on the multiplex PCR reads, TCRdb lists one record per CDR3 protein. This sample carries some 720,000 distinct CDR3 sequences, roughly 17% of them seen once, and the ten largest clones take around 7.7%. This clonotype was picked up a small number of times.

This sequence joins TRBV2 and TRBJ1-1; D is unclear. The receptor was derived from a man aged 18 to 35 with Graves' hyperthyroidism. Sequences were obtained from blood. CDR3 sequence: CASNEMSWAEAFF. The CDR3 bases are TGTGCCAGCAATGAGATGAGTTGGGCTGAAGCTTTCTTT.